This section outlines one T cell receptor beta chain sequence together with its context. Its antigen remains unknown. Generated by immunoSEQ multiplex PCR, the TCRdb table keeps only in-frame clones and is missing some. The sample consists of about 64,000 clones, about 69% of them appearing once. This entry is derived from a study of vaccination effects on CD4 cells after COVID-19. CDR1 is SGHTA and CDR2 is FQGTGA in the germline V gene. This CDR3 spans 19 amino acids. Germline trimming cut 2 bases from V and 4 bases from J; bases unmatched to any gene: 14. Cultured cells yielded isolated CD4+ T cells after less than 11 days.

The chain has TRBV7-3 and TRBJ2-1; 10 positions agree with TRBD2. The material was CD4+ T cells from PBMCs cultured without peptide, obtained before COVID-19 vaccination. The TCR originated in a human donor who had a prior SARS-CoV-2 infection. For the CDR3, the DNA is TGTGCCAGCAGCTTATTCCCTCCTCAGCTAGCGGGAGCTTACAATGAGCAGTTCTTC. This translates into CASSLFPPQLAGAYNEQFF.